This TCR beta chain was observed in a study of blood T cell repertoires in COVID-19. Study details: Collection of acute and convalescent COVID-19 samples took place in the United States, Italy and Spain. The analysed material was cDNA or gDNA that came from T cells, B-cell-depleted T cells, or PBMCs.

Original processing notes: For nucleated cells, counts were estimated from reference gene primer amplification. The assay was immunoSEQ multiplex PCR, and TCRdb's table has in-frame clones only and misses some. That table gives V, J and clone size, and the DNA gave D and trimming. The sample shows 130,000 to 150,000 clones, around four fifths of them seen only once. Germline loops: CDR1 LGHDT, CDR2 YNNKEL (reference sequence). V lost 3 bases and J lost 9, with 17 bases in between. The CDR3 loop spans 14 amino acids. The TCR was taken from a human donor in a cohort sampled during active COVID-19. Sequenced: peripheral blood. The V and J genes are TRBV3-1 (or the pseudogene TRBV3-2) and TRBJ2-5, with D tentatively TRBD1 (7 bases). The DNA for the CDR3 is TGTGCCAGCAGCCAGCTGGAGGGGGCCGTTGCCCAGTACTTC. This codes for CASSQLEGAVAQYF.